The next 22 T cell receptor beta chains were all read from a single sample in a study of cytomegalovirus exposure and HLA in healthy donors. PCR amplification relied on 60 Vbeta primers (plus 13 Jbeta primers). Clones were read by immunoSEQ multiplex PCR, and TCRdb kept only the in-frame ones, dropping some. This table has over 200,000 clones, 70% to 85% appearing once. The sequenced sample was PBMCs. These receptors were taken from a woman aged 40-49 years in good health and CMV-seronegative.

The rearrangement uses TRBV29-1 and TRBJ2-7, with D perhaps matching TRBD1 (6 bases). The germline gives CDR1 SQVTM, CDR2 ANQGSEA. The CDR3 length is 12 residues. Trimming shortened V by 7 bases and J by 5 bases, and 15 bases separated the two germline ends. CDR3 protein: CSAWDTAHEQYF. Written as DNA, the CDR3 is TGCAGCGCTTGGGACACAGCCCACGAGCAGTACTTC.

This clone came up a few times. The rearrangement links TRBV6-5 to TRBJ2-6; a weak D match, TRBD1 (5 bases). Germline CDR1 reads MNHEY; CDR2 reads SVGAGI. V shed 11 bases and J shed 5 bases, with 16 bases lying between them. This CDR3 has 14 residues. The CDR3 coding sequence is TGTGCCGCCCGATCTACAGGTCGGGCCAACGTCCTGACTTTC. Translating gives CAARSTGRANVLTF.

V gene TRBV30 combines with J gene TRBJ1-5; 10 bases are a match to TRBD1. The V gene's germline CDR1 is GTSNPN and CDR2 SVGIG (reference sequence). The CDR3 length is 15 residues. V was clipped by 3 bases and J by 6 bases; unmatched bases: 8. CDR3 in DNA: TGTGCCTGGAGCGGAGGGACAGGGGTTTTTCAGCCCCAGCATTTT. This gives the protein CAWSGGTGVFQPQHF. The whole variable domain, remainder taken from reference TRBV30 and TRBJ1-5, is SQTIHQWPATLVQPVGSPLSLECTVEGTSNPNLYWYRQAAGRGLQLLFYSVGIGQISSEVPQNLSASRPQDRQFILSSKKLLLSDSGFYLCAWSGGTGVFQPQHFGDGTRLSIL.

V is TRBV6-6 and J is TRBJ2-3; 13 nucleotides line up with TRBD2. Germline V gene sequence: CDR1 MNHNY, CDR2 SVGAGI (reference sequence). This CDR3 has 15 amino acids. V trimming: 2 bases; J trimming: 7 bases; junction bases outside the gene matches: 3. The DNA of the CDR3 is TGTGCCAGCAGTTACGGGACTAGCGGGGTGAATACGCAGTATTTT. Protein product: CASSYGTSGVNTQYF.

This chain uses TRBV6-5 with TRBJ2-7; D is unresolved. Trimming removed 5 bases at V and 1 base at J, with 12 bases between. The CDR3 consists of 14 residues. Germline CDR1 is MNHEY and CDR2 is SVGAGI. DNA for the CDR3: TGTGCCAGCAGTCCCCTGGCAGTTTCCTACGAGCAGTACTTC. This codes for CASSPLAVSYEQYF.

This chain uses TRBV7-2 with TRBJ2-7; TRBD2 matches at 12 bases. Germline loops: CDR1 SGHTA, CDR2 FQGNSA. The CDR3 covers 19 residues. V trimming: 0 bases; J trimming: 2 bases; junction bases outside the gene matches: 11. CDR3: CASSLAGGLAGGPAYEQYF. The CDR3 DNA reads TGTGCCAGCAGCTTAGCGGGTGGGCTAGCGGGGGGGCCCGCCTACGAGCAGTACTTC.

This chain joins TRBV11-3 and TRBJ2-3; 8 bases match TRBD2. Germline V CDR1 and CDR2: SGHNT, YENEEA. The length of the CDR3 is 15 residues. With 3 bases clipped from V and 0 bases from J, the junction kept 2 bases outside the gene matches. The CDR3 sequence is CASSFGGASTDTQYF. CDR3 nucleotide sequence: TGTGCCAGCAGCTTCGGGGGGGCCAGCACAGATACGCAGTATTTT.

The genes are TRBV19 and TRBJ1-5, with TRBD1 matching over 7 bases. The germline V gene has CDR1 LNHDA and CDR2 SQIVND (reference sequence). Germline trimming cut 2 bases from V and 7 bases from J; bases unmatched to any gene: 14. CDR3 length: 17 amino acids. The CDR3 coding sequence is TGTGCCAGTAGTATAAGGGGGCAGGGCTTGTTCCAACAGCCCCAGCATTTT. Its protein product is CASSIRGQGLFQQPQHF.

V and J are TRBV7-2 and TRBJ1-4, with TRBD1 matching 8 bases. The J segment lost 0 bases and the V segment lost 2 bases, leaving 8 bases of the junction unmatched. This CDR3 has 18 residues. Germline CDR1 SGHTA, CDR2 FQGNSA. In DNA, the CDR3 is TGTGCCAGCAGCTTAAGGGTATTGGACAGGGCAACTAATGAAAAACTGTTTTTT. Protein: CASSLRVLDRATNEKLFF.

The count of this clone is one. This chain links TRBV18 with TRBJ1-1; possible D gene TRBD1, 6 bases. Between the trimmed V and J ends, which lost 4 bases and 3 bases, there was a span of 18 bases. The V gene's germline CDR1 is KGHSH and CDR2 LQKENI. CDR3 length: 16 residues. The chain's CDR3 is CASSLPIGGRDTEAFF. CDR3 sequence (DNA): TGTGCCAGCTCACTACCGATCGGGGGGCGGGACACTGAAGCTTTCTTT.

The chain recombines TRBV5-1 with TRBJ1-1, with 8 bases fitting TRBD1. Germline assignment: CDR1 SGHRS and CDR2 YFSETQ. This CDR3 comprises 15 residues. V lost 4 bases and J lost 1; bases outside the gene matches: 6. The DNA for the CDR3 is TGCGCCAGCAGCACTGGACAGGGCAAGAACACTGAAGCTTTCTTT. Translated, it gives CASSTGQGKNTEAFF.

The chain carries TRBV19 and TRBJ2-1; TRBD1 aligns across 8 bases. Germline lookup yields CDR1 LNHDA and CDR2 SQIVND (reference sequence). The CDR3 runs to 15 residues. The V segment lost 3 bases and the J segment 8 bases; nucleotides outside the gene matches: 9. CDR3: CASSIQGANVDEQFF. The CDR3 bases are TGTGCCAGTAGTATCCAGGGGGCGAACGTCGATGAGCAGTTCTTC.

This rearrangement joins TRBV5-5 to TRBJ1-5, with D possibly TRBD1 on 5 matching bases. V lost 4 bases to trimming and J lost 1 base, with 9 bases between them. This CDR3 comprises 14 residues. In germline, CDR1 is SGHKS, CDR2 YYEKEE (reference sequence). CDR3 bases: TGTGCCAGCAGCCCGGGGGTGAGCAATCAGCCCCAGCATTTT. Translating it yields CASSPGVSNQPQHF.

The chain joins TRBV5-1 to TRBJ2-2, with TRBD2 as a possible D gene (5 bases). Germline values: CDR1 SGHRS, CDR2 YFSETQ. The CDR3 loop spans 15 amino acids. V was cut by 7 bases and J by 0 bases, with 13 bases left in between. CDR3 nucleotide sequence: TGCGCCAGCCGGGAACGGCCCGCGAACACCGGGGAGCTGTTTTTT. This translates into CASRERPANTGELFF. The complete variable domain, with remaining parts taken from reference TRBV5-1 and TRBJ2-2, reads KAGVTQTPRYLIKTRGQQVTLSCSPISGHRSVSWYQQTPGQGLQFLFEYFSETQRNKGNFPGRFSGRQFSNSRSEMNVSTLELGDSALYLCASRERPANTGELFFGEGSRLTVL.

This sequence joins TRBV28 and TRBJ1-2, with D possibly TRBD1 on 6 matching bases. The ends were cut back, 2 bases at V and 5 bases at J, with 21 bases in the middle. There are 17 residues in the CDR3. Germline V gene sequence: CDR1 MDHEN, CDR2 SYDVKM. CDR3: CASSLPPSGEGIYGYTF. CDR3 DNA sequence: TGTGCCAGCAGTTTACCCCCTTCAGGGGAGGGGATTTATGGCTACACCTTC.

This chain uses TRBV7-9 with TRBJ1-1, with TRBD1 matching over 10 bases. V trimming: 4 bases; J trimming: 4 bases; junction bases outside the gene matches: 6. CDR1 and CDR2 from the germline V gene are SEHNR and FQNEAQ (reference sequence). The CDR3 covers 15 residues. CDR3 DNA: TGTGCCAGCAGCTCGAGAGGACAGGGGGGCACTGAAGCTTTCTTT. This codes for CASSSRGQGGTEAFF.

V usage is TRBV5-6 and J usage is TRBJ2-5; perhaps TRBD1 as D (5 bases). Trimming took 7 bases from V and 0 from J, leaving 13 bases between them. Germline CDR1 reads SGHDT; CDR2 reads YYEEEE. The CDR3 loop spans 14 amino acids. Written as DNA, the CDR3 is TGTGCCAGCGGCCTTACAGGAGACCAAGAGACCCAGTACTTC. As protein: CASGLTGDQETQYF. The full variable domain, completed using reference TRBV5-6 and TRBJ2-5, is DAGVTQSPTHLIKTRGQQVTLRCSPKSGHDTVSWYQQALGQGPQFIFQYYEEEERQRGNFPDRFSGHQFPNYSSELNVNALLLGDSALYLCASGLTGDQETQYFGPGTRLLVL.

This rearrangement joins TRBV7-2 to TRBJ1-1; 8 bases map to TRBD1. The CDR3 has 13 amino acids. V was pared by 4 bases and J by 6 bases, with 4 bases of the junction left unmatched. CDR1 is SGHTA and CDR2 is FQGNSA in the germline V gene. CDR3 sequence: CASSYRGGAEAFF. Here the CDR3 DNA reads TGTGCCAGCAGCTACAGGGGGGGTGCTGAAGCTTTCTTT.

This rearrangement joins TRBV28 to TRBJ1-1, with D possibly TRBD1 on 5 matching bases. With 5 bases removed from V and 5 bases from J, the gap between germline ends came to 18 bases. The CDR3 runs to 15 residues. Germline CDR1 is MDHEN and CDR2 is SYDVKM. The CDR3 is CASSRPGWVETEAFF. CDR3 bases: TGTGCCAGCAGTAGGCCAGGGTGGGTGGAGACTGAAGCTTTCTTT. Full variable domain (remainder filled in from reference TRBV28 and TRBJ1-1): DVKVTQSSRYLVKRTGEKVFLECVQDMDHENMFWYRQDPGLGLRLIYFSYDVKMKEKGDIPEGYSVSREKKERFSLILESASTNQTSMYLCASSRPGWVETEAFFGQGTRLTVV.

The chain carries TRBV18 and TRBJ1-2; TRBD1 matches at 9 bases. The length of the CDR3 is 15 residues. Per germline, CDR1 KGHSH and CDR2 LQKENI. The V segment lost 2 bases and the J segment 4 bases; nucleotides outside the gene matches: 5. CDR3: CASSPGQGSFYGYTF. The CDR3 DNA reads TGTGCCAGCTCACCAGGACAGGGGAGCTTCTATGGCTACACCTTC.

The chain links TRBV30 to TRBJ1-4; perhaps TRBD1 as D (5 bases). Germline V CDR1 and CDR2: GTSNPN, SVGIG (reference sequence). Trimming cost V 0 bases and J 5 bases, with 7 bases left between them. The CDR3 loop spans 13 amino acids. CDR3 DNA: TGTGCCTGGAGTGTTGGGGGGAATGAAAAACTGTTTTTT. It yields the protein CAWSVGGNEKLFF.

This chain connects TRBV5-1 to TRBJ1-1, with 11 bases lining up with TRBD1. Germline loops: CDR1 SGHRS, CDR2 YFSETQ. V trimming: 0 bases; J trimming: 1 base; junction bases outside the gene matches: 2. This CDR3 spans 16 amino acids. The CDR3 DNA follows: TGCGCCAGCAGCTTGGGGGACAGGGGGTCGAACACTGAAGCTTTCTTT. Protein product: CASSLGDRGSNTEAFF.